Detailed here is one T cell receptor (beta chain). No antigen is known for it. Treatment in this sample: roughly nine-day PBMC culture with coronavirus spike peptide pools or control peptides (ViraFEST assay). With the Oncomine TCR Beta short-read assay, DNA from cultured CD4+ T cells was sequenced. TCRdb fed the PCR reads into MiXCR, producing one record per CDR3 protein. The sample consists of approximately 12,000 distinct CDR3 sequences, roughly two thirds of them appearing once. This entry belongs to a study of vaccination and CD4 T cells after COVID-19. The CDR3 covers 12 residues. The V and J ends lost 6 bases and 5 bases respectively, with 11 bases between them. Germline loops: CDR1 ENHRY, CDR2 SYGVKD.

The chain links TRBV10-3 to TRBJ2-7; no clear D. This clonotype was obtained from a human donor who had recovered from COVID-19. Sequences were derived from CD4+ T cells from blood, cultured in vitro, sampled before SARS-CoV-2 vaccination. CDR3: CAIRVTGHEQYF. The DNA of the CDR3 is TGTGCCATCAGGGTCACGGGCCACGAGCAGTACTTC.